This T cell receptor beta chain came from a study of blood T cell repertoires in COVID-19. In the study overall: Whether acute or convalescent, the COVID-19 samples came from the United States, Italy and Spain. From T cells, B-cell-depleted T cells, or PBMCs came the material, which was cDNA or gDNA.

The germline gives CDR1 LGHDT, CDR2 YNNKEL (reference sequence). The CDR3 covers 15 residues. This clone came up once. Its ends do not fully match the called genes, so a read error is possible. Original data processing: It was from reference gene primer amplification that nucleated cell counts were estimated. Measured with immunoSEQ multiplex PCR; TCRdb has only the in-frame clones, and not every one. V and J calls plus clone size are reproduced from that table; the DNA served to infer D and trimming. This sample has around 77,000 clones, with 85% to 90% found just once. The rearrangement uses TRBV3-1 (or the pseudogene TRBV3-2) and TRBJ2-7; D gene unclear. The clonotype originates from a man older than 75 with acute or convalescent COVID-19. Sequenced material: peripheral blood. Here the CDR3 reads CASSQGTTSPYKQYF. DNA of the CDR3: TGTGCCAGCAGCCAAGGAACGACTTCCCCCTACAAGCAGTACTTC.